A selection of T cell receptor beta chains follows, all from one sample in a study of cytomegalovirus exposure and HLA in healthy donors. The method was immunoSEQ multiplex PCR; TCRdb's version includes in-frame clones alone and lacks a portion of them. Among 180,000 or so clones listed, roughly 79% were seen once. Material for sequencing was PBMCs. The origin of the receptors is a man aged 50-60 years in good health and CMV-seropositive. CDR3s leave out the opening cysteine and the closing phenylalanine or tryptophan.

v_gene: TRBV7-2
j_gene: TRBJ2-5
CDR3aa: ASSPNRGTTETQY

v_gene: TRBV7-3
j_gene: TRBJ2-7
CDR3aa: ASSLKQGSEQY

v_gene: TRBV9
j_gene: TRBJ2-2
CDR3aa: ASSVAGGNTGELF

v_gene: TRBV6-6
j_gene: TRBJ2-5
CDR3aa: ASSYFRGSETQY

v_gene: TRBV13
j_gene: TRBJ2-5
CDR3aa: ASSSLLSVGTQY

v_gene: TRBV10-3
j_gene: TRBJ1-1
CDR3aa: AISGTGGTEAF

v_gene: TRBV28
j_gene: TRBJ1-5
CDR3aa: ASRGGTQPQH

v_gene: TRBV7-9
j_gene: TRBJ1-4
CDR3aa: ASSSLTGLGEKLF

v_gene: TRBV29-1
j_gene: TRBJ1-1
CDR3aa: SVPEQGLNTEAF

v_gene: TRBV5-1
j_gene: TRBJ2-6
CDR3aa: ASSPLSSLSGANVLT

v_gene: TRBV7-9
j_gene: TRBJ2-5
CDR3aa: ASSFGQGAGETQY

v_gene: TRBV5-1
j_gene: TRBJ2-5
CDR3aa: ASSSVPSVRTSAETQY

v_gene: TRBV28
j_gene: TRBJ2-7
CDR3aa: ASSPGLAGNYEQY

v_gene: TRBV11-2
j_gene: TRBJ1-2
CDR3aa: ASSLDTNTYGYT

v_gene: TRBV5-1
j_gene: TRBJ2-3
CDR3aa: ASSVTGGTDTQY

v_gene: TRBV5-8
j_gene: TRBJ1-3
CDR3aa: ASSRGFDSNAGNTIY

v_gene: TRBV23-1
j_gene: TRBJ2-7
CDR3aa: ASSPARTASPYEQY

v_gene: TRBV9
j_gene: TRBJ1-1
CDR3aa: ASSVGTGVIDTEAF

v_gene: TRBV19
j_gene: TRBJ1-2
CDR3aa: ASRDGQGGDYGYT

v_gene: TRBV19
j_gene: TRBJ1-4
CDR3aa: ASSPRGRGGLSTNEKLF

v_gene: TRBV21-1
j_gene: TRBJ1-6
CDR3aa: ASRPQGLRESSYNSPLH

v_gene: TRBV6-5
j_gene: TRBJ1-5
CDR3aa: ASSCPGIGDYQPQH

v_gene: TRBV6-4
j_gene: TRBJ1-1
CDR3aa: ASSPTGDGTEAF

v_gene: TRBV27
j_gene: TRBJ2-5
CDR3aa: ASSSGTRGETQY

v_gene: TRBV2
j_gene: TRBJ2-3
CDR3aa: ASSKTSLTDTQY

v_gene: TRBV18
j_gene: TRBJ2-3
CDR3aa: ASSPLPPRQGVSTDTQY

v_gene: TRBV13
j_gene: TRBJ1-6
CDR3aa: ASSLGGPTGYNSPLH

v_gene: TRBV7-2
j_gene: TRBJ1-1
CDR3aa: ASSLETGEAF

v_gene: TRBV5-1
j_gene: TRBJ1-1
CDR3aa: ASSLNQGRDTEAF

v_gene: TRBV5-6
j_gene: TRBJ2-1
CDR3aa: ASSLVPGLSYNEQF

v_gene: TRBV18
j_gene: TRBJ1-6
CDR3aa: ASSPGGVGNSPLH

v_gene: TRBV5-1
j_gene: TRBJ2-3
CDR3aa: ASSFGLAAASTDTQY

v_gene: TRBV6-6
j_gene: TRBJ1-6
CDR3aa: ASRPIESSYNSPLH

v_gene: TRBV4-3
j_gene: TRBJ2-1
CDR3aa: ASSQGLAAQYGGYNEQF

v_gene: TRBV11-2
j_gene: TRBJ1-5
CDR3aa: ASSSGQFNQPQH